The rows below give T cell receptor beta chains drawn from one sample of a study of PD-L1 blockade in urothelial cancer. Profiled with immunoSEQ multiplex PCR; TCRdb holds only in-frame clones, not every one. Of more than 75,000 clones listed, 84% are singletons. The starting material was PBMCs, obtained around atezolizumab (anti-PD-L1) treatment. All receptors derive from a man in his sixties with urothelial cancer. The CDR3 runs from the conserved cysteine through the conserved F or W. The order of the fields is D gene, J gene, V gene, CDR3 length, clone size, CDR3 DNA, CDR3 protein. The D gene is left open where the match is weak. Clone size is stated in some rows and not others, as once, few, many or a class when expanded.

.	TRBJ2-7	TRBV5-6	15	.	TGTGCCAGCAGCTTAACGGGGGGCGCAAGGGACGAGCAGTACTTC	CASSLTGGARDEQYF
TRBD2	TRBJ2-1	TRBV27	15	once	TGTGCCAGCAGGGAACTAGCGGGAGGGAGGAATGAGCAGTTCTTC	CASRELAGGRNEQFF
.	TRBJ1-2	TRBV6-5	13	.	TGTGCCAGCAGTACGACAGTCAACTATGGCTACACCTTC	CASSTTVNYGYTF
.	TRBJ1-2	TRBV7-9	13	.	TGTGCCAGCAGCGACACAGGTCTTAATGGCTACACCTTC	CASSDTGLNGYTF
TRBD1	TRBJ2-1	TRBV19	15	.	TGTGCCAGTAGTAACCGGGACAGGGGGCGGTATGAGCAGTTCTTC	CASSNRDRGRYEQFF
TRBD1	TRBJ1-2	TRBV6-1	11	.	TGTGCCATAGTGGCAGGGGGCGGCTACACCTTC	CAIVAGGGYTF
TRBD2	TRBJ2-5	TRBV5-8	15	.	TGTGCCAGCAGCTCCGGCCTAGCGGGATTGGAGACCCAGTACTTC	CASSSGLAGLETQYF
TRBD2	TRBJ2-5	TRBV27	15	.	TGTGCCAGCAGTTCAATAGCGGGGGGGCCTCTGACCCAGTACTTC	CASSSIAGGPLTQYF
TRBD1	TRBJ1-4	TRBV19	15	.	TGTGCCAGTAGTGCCTACAGGGGGCCGGGTGAAAAACTGTTTTTT	CASSAYRGPGEKLFF
.	TRBJ1-4	TRBV2	15	.	TGTGCCAGCAGTTGGAACAGGGCGGCTAATGAAAAACTGTTTTTT	CASSWNRAANEKLFF
TRBD2	TRBJ2-1	TRBV5-6	17	.	TGTGCCAGCAGCTTGGGGGCTAGCGGGGGGTTTCGGGATGAGCAGTTCTTC	CASSLGASGGFRDEQFF
.	TRBJ2-7	TRBV6-5	13	.	TGTGCCAGCAGTTCAACGGCGAGGGCTGAGCAGTACTTC	CASSSTARAEQYF
.	TRBJ1-2	TRBV28	11	.	TGTGCCAGCAGCGGTTTTACCGGCTACACCTTC	CASSGFTGYTF
.	TRBJ1-2	TRBV5-5	12	.	TGTGCCAGCAGCTTGGACGGCTATGGCTACACCTTC	CASSLDGYGYTF
.	TRBJ2-7	TRBV23-1	11	.	TGCGCCAGCAGTCAAGGGACTGAGCAGTACTTC	CASSQGTEQYF
.	TRBJ1-2	TRBV4-1	14	.	TGCGCCAGCAGCCAAACAGGGCCAATCTATGGCTACACCTTC	CASSQTGPIYGYTF
.	TRBJ1-2	TRBV5-8	16	.	TGTGCCAGCAGCTTGGTTGGGCAGCAGCTTAACTATGGCTACACCTTC	CASSLVGQQLNYGYTF
TRBD1	TRBJ1-5	TRBV7-2	18	.	TGTGCCAGCAGCTTAGTCCCTATGGTGGGACAGCGCAATCAGCCCCAGCATTTT	CASSLVPMVGQRNQPQHF
TRBD1	TRBJ1-5	TRBV28	14	.	TGTGCCAGCAGGGAGACAGGGGGCTCACAGCCCCAGCATTTT	CASRETGGSQPQHF
TRBD1	TRBJ2-1	TRBV25-1	18	.	TGTGCCAGCAGTGAATCCCTGGGGAGGGGACAGGGGGCCCGTGAGCAGTTCTTC	CASSESLGRGQGAREQFF
.	TRBJ1-2	TRBV6-5	15	.	TGTGCCAGCAGCCCCGAGGGGGTGAAGGGCTATGGCTACACCTTC	CASSPEGVKGYGYTF
TRBD1	TRBJ1-6	TRBV2	14	.	TGTGCCAGCAGCGTACAGGGGTCAGGTTCACCCCTCCACTTT	CASSVQGSGSPLHF
.	TRBJ2-1	TRBV27	14	.	TGTGCCAGCAGTTTATCGGGGACTTTCGGTGAGCAGTTCTTC	CASSLSGTFGEQFF
.	TRBJ2-5	TRBV18	14	.	TGTGCCAGCTCACCGTCACAGGGTACTAAGACCCAGTACTTC	CASSPSQGTKTQYF
.	TRBJ2-5	TRBV9	14	.	TGTGCCAGCAGCCAACAGAGCTCACAAGAGACCCAGTACTTC	CASSQQSSQETQYF
TRBD2	TRBJ2-5	TRBV11-2	17	once	TGTGCCAGCAGCTTAGATTTCGGACTAGCCGGTGGGGAGACCCAGTACTTC	CASSLDFGLAGGETQYF
TRBD2	TRBJ2-3	TRBV7-9	16	.	TGTGCCAGCAGCCATAGACTAGCGGGAGAACTAGATACGCAGTATTTT	CASSHRLAGELDTQYF
TRBD1	TRBJ1-2	TRBV6-1	14	.	TGTGCCAGCAGTGCAGGCGGGACAGGCTATGGCTACACCTTC	CASSAGGTGYGYTF
TRBD1	TRBJ2-5	TRBV4-3	15	.	TGCGCCAGCAGCCAAGACGGGACAGGGAGAGGGACCCAGTACTTC	CASSQDGTGRGTQYF
.	TRBJ1-2	TRBV6-5	13	.	TGTGCCAGCAATACCGGGTTACTGTATGGCTACACCTTC	CASNTGLLYGYTF
TRBD2	TRBJ2-7	TRBV5-1	15	.	TGCGCCAGCAGCTTACCCGGGACTAGCGGGAGCGAGCAGTACTTC	CASSLPGTSGSEQYF
TRBD1	TRBJ1-4	TRBV5-1	15	.	TGCGCCAGCAGCTCTTCGGGACAGCCCGATGAAAAACTGTTTTTT	CASSSSGQPDEKLFF
.	TRBJ1-5	TRBV4-1	17	.	TGCGCCAGCAGCCAAGTATTCGCCGGGGGAGGCAATCAGCCCCAGCATTTT	CASSQVFAGGGNQPQHF
TRBD2	TRBJ2-7	TRBV7-2	16	.	TGTGCCAGCAGCTTAGTTTTTCTAGCGGAAACCTACGAGCAGTACTTC	CASSLVFLAETYEQYF
TRBD1	TRBJ2-7	TRBV7-2	16	.	TGTGCCAGCAGCTGGGGCTCCGGGACAGGGCGGTGGGAGCAGTACTTC	CASSWGSGTGRWEQYF
.	TRBJ1-3	TRBV30	15	.	TGTGCCTGGAGTGTGATGACGGGATATGGAAACACCATATATTTT	CAWSVMTGYGNTIYF
.	TRBJ1-2	TRBV12-5	16	.	TGTGCTAGTTCGAGCCCGACACGAGGGGGAAACTATGGCTACACCTTC	CASSSPTRGGNYGYTF
TRBD2	TRBJ2-5	TRBV5-1	18	.	TGCGCCAGCAGCCCTCGGGTAGCGGGGGGCCCTTTCCAAGAGACCCAGTACTTC	CASSPRVAGGPFQETQYF
.	TRBJ2-7	TRBV6-5	14	.	TGTGCCAGCGTCCCAAACGACAGATCCTACGAGCAGTACTTC	CASVPNDRSYEQYF
.	TRBJ2-2	TRBV11-2	16	.	TGTGCCAGCAGCTTAGGAGGTGCAGCGAACACCGGGGAGCTGTTTTTT	CASSLGGAANTGELFF
.	TRBJ2-5	TRBV28	13	.	TGTGCCAGCAGTTTTGGGAGCCAAGAGACCCAGTACTTC	CASSFGSQETQYF